These 10 T cell receptor beta chains originate from one sample sequenced in a study of shared clonotypes between healthy human individuals. Produced via immunoSEQ multiplex PCR; TCRdb's table is partial and in-frame only. The sample carries more than 2,000,000 clones, more than 90% recorded once. The source material was naive CD4+ T cells sorted from blood. Subset given: CD45RA+ positively selected. These receptors were collected from a man aged 18 to 30 in good health.

The chain employs TRBV6-1 and TRBJ1-5; weak D call: TRBD1 (6 bases). Germline assignment: CDR1 MNHNS and CDR2 SASEGT. This CDR3 has 15 amino acids. V was clipped by 6 bases and J by 1 base, with 13 bases between them. The CDR3 loop is CASSRGGVSNQPQHF. CDR3 coding DNA: TGTGCCAGCAGCAGGGGAGGAGTGAGCAATCAGCCCCAGCATTTT.

This clone was counted only a few times. This chain connects TRBV21-1 to TRBJ1-1. TRBV21-1 is an annotated pseudogene. The CDR3 runs to 12 residues. CDR3 protein: CASPAPNTEAFF. The DNA of the CDR3 is TGTGCCAGTCCAGCCCCGAACACTGAAGCTTTCTTT.

The chain joins TRBV10-3 to TRBJ2-2, with D uncertain. Trimming cost V 0 bases and J 1 base, with 9 bases left between them. Germline V lookup: CDR1 ENHRY, CDR2 SYGVKD. This CDR3 spans 16 amino acids. The CDR3 sequence is CAISESGTLNTGELFF. CDR3 DNA sequence: TGTGCCATCAGTGAGTCGGGAACCCTGAACACCGGGGAGCTGTTTTTT.

The chain is built from TRBV18 and TRBJ2-7, with 7 nucleotides matching TRBD2. The CDR3 runs to 14 residues. Germline CDR1 is KGHSH and CDR2 is LQKENI. With V trimmed by 2 bases and J by 9 bases, 10 bases remained unmatched. The DNA of the CDR3 is TGTGCCAGCTCACCATTGAACGCGGAGCGGGGGCAGTACTTC. This codes for CASSPLNAERGQYF.

The gene calls are TRBV6-6 and TRBJ1-3, with D perhaps matching TRBD1 (6 bases). The CDR3 totals 14 residues. Trimming left V 6 bases short and J 3 bases short, with 12 bases between. CDR1 MNHNY and CDR2 SVGAGI come from the germline V gene (reference sequence). CDR3 nucleotide sequence: TGTGCCAGCAGGAGGACAGATGTTGGAAACACCATATATTTT. Encoded protein: CASRRTDVGNTIYF.

The J gene is TRBJ2-7, the V gene TRBV7-2, with 14 bases identical to TRBD2. The CDR3 extends over 17 amino acids. V lost 3 bases, J lost 2 bases, and 6 bases stayed unmatched. Germline V gene sequence: CDR1 SGHTA, CDR2 FQGNSA. The CDR3, as DNA: TGTGCCAGCAGCTTTCCGACTAGCGGGAGGGTAACCTACGAGCAGTACTTC. This codes for CASSFPTSGRVTYEQYF.

Only a few counts were recorded for this clone. The chain links TRBV6-6 to TRBJ1-5; possibly TRBD1 for D (5 bases). Trimming stripped 6 bases from V and 5 bases from J, with 14 bases between. The CDR3 covers 14 residues. In germline, CDR1 is MNHNY, CDR2 SVGAGI (reference sequence). As DNA, the CDR3 is TGTGCCAGCAGCCGGGGGACTGTAGATCAGCCCCAGCATTTT. It is translated as CASSRGTVDQPQHF.

This chain joins TRBV6-6 and TRBJ1-4; D call uncertain. The CDR3 contains 15 residues. Per the germline V gene, CDR1 is MNHNY and CDR2 is SVGAGI (reference sequence). Trimming removed 6 bases at V and 6 bases at J, with 17 bases between. The CDR3 spells CASREKGGNHEKLFF. The CDR3 region has the DNA TGTGCCAGCAGGGAGAAAGGAGGGAACCATGAAAAACTGTTTTTT.

The CDR3 here is CASRQGFATYNEQFF. The CDR3 DNA reads TGTGCCAGCCGACAGGGCTTCGCCACCTACAATGAGCAGTTCTTC. This chain joins TRBV5-6 and TRBJ2-1, with 7 nucleotides matching TRBD1. V trimming: 7 bases; J trimming: 2 bases; junction bases outside the gene matches: 9. The CDR3 is 15 residues long. Germline CDR1 SGHDT, CDR2 YYEEEE. Supplemented by reference TRBV5-6 and TRBJ2-1, the full variable domain reads DAGVTQSPTHLIKTRGQQVTLRCSPKSGHDTVSWYQQALGQGPQFIFQYYEEEERQRGNFPDRFSGHQFPNYSSELNVNALLLGDSALYLCASRQGFATYNEQFFGPGTRLTVL.

About this clone: This sample includes further DNA sequences coding for the same CDR3. The chain is built from TRBV5-1 and TRBJ2-6; 7 nucleotides match TRBD1. Trimming removed 2 bases from V and 0 bases from J; junction bases left unmatched: 2. Germline-derived CDR1 and CDR2 are SGHRS and YFSETQ. The CDR3 loop spans 16 amino acids. The chain's CDR3 is CASSFGDSSGANVLTF. The DNA for the CDR3 is TGCGCCAGCAGCTTTGGGGACAGCTCTGGGGCCAACGTCCTGACTTTC.